This T cell receptor (beta chain) emerged from a study of radiotherapy plus CTLA-4 blockade in lung cancer. For the study at large: Patients showed objective responses in about 20% of cases, and disease control was achieved by about 30%.

The method was immunoSEQ multiplex PCR; TCRdb's version includes in-frame clones alone and lacks a portion of them. This sample has tens of thousands of clones, with 76% found just once. The CDR3 contains 14 residues. Per germline, CDR1 MDHEN and CDR2 SYDVKM. V lost 2 bases and J lost 4, with 11 bases in between. Overall study findings and caveats: Interferon-beta and early blood T cell clone dynamics reportedly predicted response best.

Of note for this clone: Its antigen remains unidentified.

The chain carries TRBV28 and TRBJ1-2, with D perhaps TRBD1 (5 bases). The specimen comprised peripheral blood, sampled from a patient treated with radiotherapy plus ipilimumab. The TCR sequence derives from a human donor with non-small cell lung cancer whose response to radiotherapy plus ipilimumab could not be evaluated. Some clones in this sample may be carry-over from other donors' samples. The CDR3 spells CASSLGPGVYGYTF. CDR3 sequence (DNA): TGTGCCAGCAGTTTAGGGCCGGGGGTCTATGGCTACACCTTC.